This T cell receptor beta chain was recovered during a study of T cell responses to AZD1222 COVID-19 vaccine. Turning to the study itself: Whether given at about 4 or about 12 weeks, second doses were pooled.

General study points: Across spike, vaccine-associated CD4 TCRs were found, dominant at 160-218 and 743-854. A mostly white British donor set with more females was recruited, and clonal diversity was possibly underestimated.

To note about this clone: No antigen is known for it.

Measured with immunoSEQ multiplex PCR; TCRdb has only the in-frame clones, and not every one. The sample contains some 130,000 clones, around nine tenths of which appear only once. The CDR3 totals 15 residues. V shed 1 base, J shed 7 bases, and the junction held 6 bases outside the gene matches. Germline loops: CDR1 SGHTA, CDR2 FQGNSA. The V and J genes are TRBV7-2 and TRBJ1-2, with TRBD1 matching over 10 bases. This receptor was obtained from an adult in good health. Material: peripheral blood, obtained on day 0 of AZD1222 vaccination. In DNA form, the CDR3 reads TGTGCCAGCAGCTTAGGGATGGGACAGGGGACTGGCTACACCTTC. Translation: CASSLGMGQGTGYTF.